Presented here are 23 T cell receptor beta chains from one specimen sequenced in a study of shared clonotypes between healthy human individuals. Here immunoSEQ multiplex PCR was the method, and the copy in TCRdb shows in-frame clones only, minus some. Among nearly 2 million clones listed, about 95% were seen once. Cells designated naive CD8 were CD45RO-negative and were positively selected for CCR7, with terminally differentiated effector memory CD45RA+ cells excluded. Sequenced sample: naive CD8+ T cells sorted from blood. All receptors derive from a man aged 18 to 35 in good health.

Worth noting for this clone: This CDR3 is also generated by other DNA sequences in the sample. The gene calls are TRBV27 and TRBJ1-1; weak D call: TRBD1 (5 bases). Trimming took off 2 bases at V and 5 bases at J, with 9 bases between the two ends. The CDR3 runs to 13 residues. Germline V gene sequence: CDR1 MNHEY, CDR2 SMNVEV (reference sequence). The DNA of the CDR3 is TGTGCCAGCAGTTTAGGAAAGGGGACTGAAGCTTTCTTT. This sequence encodes CASSLGKGTEAFF.

The chain carries TRBV10-1 and TRBJ2-7; the match to TRBD1 covers 9 bases. V gave up 1 base and J gave up 6 bases; unmatched junction bases: 4. Germline V gene data show CDR1 as WNHNN and CDR2 as SYGVQD (reference sequence). The CDR3 is 14 residues long. DNA for the CDR3: TGCGCCAGCAGTGAGTTACAGGGGGCGGTCGAGCAGTACTTC. Amino acid sequence: CASSELQGAVEQYF.

The chain employs TRBV6-5 and TRBJ1-1; D ambiguous. This CDR3 comprises 14 residues. Per germline, CDR1 MNHEY and CDR2 SVGAGI. Trimming stripped 0 bases from V and 3 bases from J, with 8 bases between. The CDR3 sequence is CASSYSSGYTEAFF. In DNA, the CDR3 is TGTGCCAGCAGTTACTCGAGTGGGTACACTGAAGCTTTCTTT.

To note about this clone: Other nucleotide sequences from this sample produce the same CDR3. J is TRBJ1-2 and V is TRBV4-1; possible D gene TRBD1, 5 bases. This CDR3 has 14 residues. The V end lost 4 bases, the J end lost 0 bases, and 9 bases lay between the germline ends. Germline CDR1 is MGHRA and CDR2 is YSYEKL. The CDR3 sequence: CASSLDSSNYGYTF. As DNA, the CDR3 is TGCGCCAGCAGCCTTGACAGTTCTAACTATGGCTACACCTTC.

This chain joins TRBV7-2 and TRBJ2-2, with 10 bases that match TRBD2. J lost 5 bases, V lost 3 bases, and 9 bases had no gene match. CDR1 and CDR2 from the germline V gene are SGHTA and FQGNSA. This CDR3 spans 17 amino acids. Here the CDR3 reads CASSFELAGLKTGELFF. Here the CDR3 DNA reads TGTGCCAGCAGCTTTGAACTAGCGGGACTAAAAACCGGGGAGCTGTTTTTT.

The table lists this clone with a count of one. The J gene is TRBJ2-7, the V gene TRBV5-6; D could derive from TRBD1 or TRBD2 (5 bases each). Trimming took 2 bases from V and 6 from J, leaving 9 bases between them. Per the germline V gene, CDR1 is SGHDT and CDR2 is YYEEEE. This CDR3 is built from 12 residues. Written as DNA, the CDR3 is TGTGCCAGCAGCTTACAGAGGGGCGAGCAGTACTTC. Translating it yields CASSLQRGEQYF. Looking up the rest from reference TRBV5-6 and TRBJ2-7 gives the full variable domain: DAGVTQSPTHLIKTRGQQVTLRCSPKSGHDTVSWYQQALGQGPQFIFQYYEEEERQRGNFPDRFSGHQFPNYSSELNVNALLLGDSALYLCASSLQRGEQYFGPGTRLTVT.

V is TRBV11-2 and J is TRBJ2-3; a weak D match, TRBD1 (5 bases). The CDR3 runs to 17 residues. The V end was cut by 2 bases, the J end by 0 bases, with 15 bases between. Germline V lookup: CDR1 SGHAT, CDR2 FQNNGV. CDR3 DNA: TGTGCCAGCAGCTTACCATACAGGTCACCTAGCACAGATACGCAGTATTTT. Translating gives CASSLPYRSPSTDTQYF.

The chain has TRBV5-6 and TRBJ1-2, with 7 bases fitting TRBD1. The CDR3 is made up of 14 amino acids. With V trimmed by 4 bases and J by 5 bases, 8 bases remained unmatched. Germline lookup yields CDR1 SGHDT and CDR2 YYEEEE. The chain's CDR3 is CASSPGQILYGYTF. CDR3 DNA: TGTGCCAGCAGCCCGGGACAGATTTTATATGGCTACACCTTC.

The V and J genes are TRBV4-1 and TRBJ2-2, with D possibly matching TRBD1 (5 bases). The CDR3 is 15 residues long. The germline CDR1 and CDR2 sequences are MGHRA and YSYEKL. Trimming took 1 base from V and 5 from J, leaving 11 bases between them. The CDR3 DNA reads TGCGCCAGCAGCCAAGGTCCACAGGTTACCGGGGAGCTGTTTTTT. Amino acids: CASSQGPQVTGELFF.

The chain employs TRBV19 and TRBJ1-5; D is uncertain. The CDR3 is 13 amino acids. Germline CDR1 reads LNHDA; CDR2 reads SQIVND (reference sequence). Between the trimmed V and J ends, which lost 1 base and 5 bases, there was a span of 6 bases. Here the CDR3 reads CASSIASYQPQHF. CDR3 coding DNA: TGTGCCAGTAGTATAGCTAGTTATCAGCCCCAGCATTTT.

The chain recombines TRBV15 with TRBJ2-1, with D perhaps TRBD2 (5 bases). V was shortened by 0 bases and J by 5 bases, with 14 bases between the two germline ends. The CDR3 spans 16 residues. Germline V lookup: CDR1 LNHNV, CDR2 YYDKDF (reference sequence). The CDR3 DNA sequence: TGTGCCACCAGCAGAGAGGGAGAGGGCCGAAACAATGAGCAGTTCTTC. Amino acids: CATSREGEGRNNEQFF. The whole variable domain, filled in from reference TRBV15 and TRBJ2-1, reads DAMVIQNPRYQVTQFGKPVTLSCSQTLNHNVMYWYQQKSSQAPKLLFHYYDKDFNNEADTPDNFQSRRPNTSFCFLDIRSPGLGDTAMYLCATSREGEGRNNEQFFGPGTRLTVL.

This chain uses TRBV7-9 with TRBJ2-3; D unclear. CDR3 length equals 13 residues. V was shortened by 1 base and J by 4 bases, with 6 bases between the two germline ends. Per germline, CDR1 SEHNR and CDR2 FQNEAQ (reference sequence). DNA for the CDR3: TGTGCCAGCAGCTTAGAATGGTCAGATACGCAGTATTTT. It codes for CASSLEWSDTQYF.

This chain links TRBV2 with TRBJ1-6; no clear D gene. This CDR3 contains 14 residues. V was cut by 3 bases and J by 6 bases, with 9 bases left in between. CDR1 and CDR2 from the germline V gene are SNHLY and FYNNEI. The CDR3 DNA reads TGTGCCAGCAGTGACGAGGGATTTAATTCACCCCTCCACTTT. This translates into CASSDEGFNSPLHF.

V is TRBV6-5 and J is TRBJ2-1; possible D gene TRBD2, 5 bases. Germline CDR1 and CDR2: MNHEY and SVGAGI. Trimming cost V 6 bases and J 7 bases, with 16 bases left between them. The CDR3 runs 14 residues. In DNA form, the CDR3 reads TGTGCCAGCAGCCCCCGCGGGCTAGAGAATGAGCAGTTCTTC. Translation gives CASSPRGLENEQFF.

The J gene is TRBJ2-7, the V gene TRBV27; D not resolved. CDR1 and CDR2 from the germline V gene are MNHEY and SMNVEV (reference sequence). Trimming removed 5 bases at V and 6 bases at J, with 23 bases between. The CDR3 totals 16 residues. The CDR3 coding sequence is TGTGCCAGCAGTCTTCTTTTGGTGGAAGGGATCTCCGAGCAGTACTTC. It translates to CASSLLLVEGISEQYF.

The J gene is TRBJ2-1, the V gene TRBV28, with a weak D call TRBD2 (6 bases). This CDR3 comprises 15 residues. CDR1 MDHEN and CDR2 SYDVKM come from the germline V gene. Trimming took 2 bases from V and 7 from J, leaving 15 bases between them. Here the CDR3 reads CASSLGQGGANEQFF. The DNA of the CDR3 is TGTGCCAGCAGTTTAGGGCAGGGCGGGGCAAATGAGCAGTTCTTC. The complete variable domain, with remaining parts taken from reference TRBV28 and TRBJ2-1, reads DVKVTQSSRYLVKRTGEKVFLECVQDMDHENMFWYRQDPGLGLRLIYFSYDVKMKEKGDIPEGYSVSREKKERFSLILESASTNQTSMYLCASSLGQGGANEQFFGPGTRLTVL.

This clone was detected once. V gene TRBV6-5 combines with J gene TRBJ2-7, with TRBD2 as a possible D gene (6 bases). The germline CDR1 and CDR2 sequences are MNHEY and SVGAGI. Trimming pared 0 bases from V and 4 bases from J, leaving 16 bases between. The CDR3 extends over 16 amino acids. The CDR3 protein is CASSYSGGPIAYEQYF. CDR3 nucleotides: TGTGCCAGCAGTTACTCCGGGGGTCCTATCGCTTACGAGCAGTACTTC.

This rearrangement joins TRBV28 to TRBJ1-2; no definite D call. CDR3 length: 11 amino acids. The germline gives CDR1 MDHEN, CDR2 SYDVKM. V dropped 6 bases and J dropped 5 bases, with 7 bases sitting between them. CDR3 amino acids: CASSGGYGYTF. The CDR3, as DNA: TGTGCCAGCAGCGGTGGGTATGGCTACACCTTC.

CDR3 bases: TGTGCCAGCAGTTACCCAGGGGGGGGAGGAACTGAAGCTTTCTTT. Translated: CASSYPGGGGTEAFF. This chain links TRBV6-5 with TRBJ1-1; 7 bases agree with TRBD1. CDR3 length equals 15 residues. Germline CDR1 and CDR2: MNHEY and SVGAGI. Losses at the gene ends were 2 bases for V and 5 bases for J; bases not matched to a gene: 8.

This sequence joins TRBV9 and TRBJ2-3; 9 bases map to TRBD1. The CDR3 has 15 residues. V lost 0 bases and J lost 5; bases outside the gene matches: 4. Germline assignment: CDR1 SGDLS and CDR2 YYNGEE. This CDR3 reads CASSVAGQGLDTQYF. The CDR3 nucleotides read TGTGCCAGCAGCGTAGCAGGACAGGGGTTAGATACGCAGTATTTT.

The CDR3 protein is CASSISPGGGIMNTEAFF. In nucleotides, the CDR3 is TGTGCCAGCAGCATTAGCCCAGGGGGCGGGATAATGAACACTGAAGCTTTCTTT. V and J are TRBV7-6 and TRBJ1-1, with TRBD1 matching over 8 bases. Trimming removed 5 bases from V and 0 bases from J; junction bases left unmatched: 14. Per the germline V gene, CDR1 is SGHVS and CDR2 is FNYEAQ. The CDR3 is made up of 18 amino acids.

Of note for this clone: Other DNA sequences from this sample encode an identical CDR3 as well. The chain uses TRBV28 and TRBJ2-7; D possibly corresponds to TRBD2 (6 bases). Germline values: CDR1 MDHEN, CDR2 SYDVKM. The V gene lost 2 bases and the J gene lost 3 bases, with 8 bases spanning the gap. There are 13 residues in the CDR3. The CDR3 DNA follows: TGTGCCAGCAGTTTAGCCGGGGGCTACGAGCAGTACTTC. Residues: CASSLAGGYEQYF.

This chain uses TRBV6-1 with TRBJ2-1; TRBD2 matches at 12 bases. CDR1 and CDR2 (germline): MNHNS, SASEGT. Losses at the gene ends were 3 bases for V and 8 bases for J; bases not matched to a gene: 5. This CDR3 spans 15 amino acids. The CDR3 coding sequence is TGTGCCAGCAGTGACCCTAGCGGGGGGGCCGATGAGCAGTTCTTC. Protein sequence: CASSDPSGGADEQFF.